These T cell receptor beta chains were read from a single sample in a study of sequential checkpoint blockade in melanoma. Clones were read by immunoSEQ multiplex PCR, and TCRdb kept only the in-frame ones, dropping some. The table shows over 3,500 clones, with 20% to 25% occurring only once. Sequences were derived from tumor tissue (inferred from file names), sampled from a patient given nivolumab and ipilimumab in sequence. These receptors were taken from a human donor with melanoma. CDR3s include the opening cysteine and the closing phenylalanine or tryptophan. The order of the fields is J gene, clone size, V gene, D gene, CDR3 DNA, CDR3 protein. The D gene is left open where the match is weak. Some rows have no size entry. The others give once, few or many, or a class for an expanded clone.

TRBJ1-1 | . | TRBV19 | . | TGTGCCAGTAGCGAACCCGGGACACCGAACACTGAAGCTTTCTTT | CASSEPGTPNTEAFF
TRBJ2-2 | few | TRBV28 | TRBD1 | TGTGCCAGCAATCACCAGGGGGCGAACACCGGGGAGCTGTTTTTT | CASNHQGANTGELFF
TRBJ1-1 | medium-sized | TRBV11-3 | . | TGTGCCAGCAGCTCGGGAGGGGGGAGGATGAACACTGAAGCTTTCTTT | CASSSGGGRMNTEAFF
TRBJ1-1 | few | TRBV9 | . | TGTGCCAGCAGTGGTGAGAACACTGAAGCTTTCTTT | CASSGENTEAFF
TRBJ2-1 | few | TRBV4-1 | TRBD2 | TGCGCCAGCAGCCAAGACCCCCGCGGGGGGGCGGTTGAGCAGTTCTTC | CASSQDPRGGAVEQFF
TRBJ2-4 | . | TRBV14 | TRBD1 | TGTGCCAGCAGCCAAGGGACAGGGTGGGCCAAAAACATTCAGTACTTC | CASSQGTGWAKNIQYF
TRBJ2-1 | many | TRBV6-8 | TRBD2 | TGTGCCAGCAATGATCGGGGGGGCGGAAATGAGCAGTTCTTC | CASNDRGGGNEQFF
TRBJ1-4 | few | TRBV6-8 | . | TGTGCCAGCAGTTACTCGCGTGAAAAACTGTTTTTT | CASSYSREKLFF
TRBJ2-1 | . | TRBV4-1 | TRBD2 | TGCGCCAGCAGCCAGGCTAGCGGGGGGCTCTATGGTGAGCAGTTCTTC | CASSQASGGLYGEQFF
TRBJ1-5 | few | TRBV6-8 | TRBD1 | TGTGCCAGCAGCTTTGGGGACAGAGGCGCTCAGCCCCAGCATTTT | CASSFGDRGAQPQHF
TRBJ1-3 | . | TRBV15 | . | TGTGCCACCAGCATCCTGGGGGCTGGAAACACCATATATTTT | CATSILGAGNTIYF
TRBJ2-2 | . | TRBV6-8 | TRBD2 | TGTGCCAGCATAAAAACTGGGGGGGTCACCGGGGAGCTGTTTTTT | CASIKTGGVTGELFF
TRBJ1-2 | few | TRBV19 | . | TGTGCCAGTTCCCGGTGGCGATTGCTGGGGGACGGTGGCTACACCTTC | CASSRWRLLGDGGYTF
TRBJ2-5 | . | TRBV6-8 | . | TGTGCCAGCAGTTACCCTCTCGATATTCAAGAGACCCAGTACTTC | CASSYPLDIQETQYF
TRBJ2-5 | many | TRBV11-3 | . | TGTGCCAGCAGCCACCGACTAGAGGGAGAGACCCAGTACTTC | CASSHRLEGETQYF
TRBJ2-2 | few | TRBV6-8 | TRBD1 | TGTGCCATCAGAAGGACAGGGGACACCGGGGAGCTGTTTTTT | CAIRRTGDTGELFF
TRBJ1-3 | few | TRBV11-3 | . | TGTGCCAGCAGCTTAGGTGGCAGTTCTGGAAACACCATATATTTT | CASSLGGSSGNTIYF
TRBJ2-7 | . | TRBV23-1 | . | TGCGCCAGCAGTCAACCCTTCGGGGCTCAAGTCGACGAGCAGTACTTC | CASSQPFGAQVDEQYF
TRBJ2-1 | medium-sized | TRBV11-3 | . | TGTGCCAGCAGCTTAGGGAGTAGCTCCTACAATGAGCAGTTCTTC | CASSLGSSSYNEQFF
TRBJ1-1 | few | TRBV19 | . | TGTGCCAGTATCTCAGGGACGAACACTGAAGCTTTCTTT | CASISGTNTEAFF
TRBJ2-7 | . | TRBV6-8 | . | TGTGCCAGCAGTTACTCGAATGGGGCGGAGGCGTACTTC | CASSYSNGAEAYF
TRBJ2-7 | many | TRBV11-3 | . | TGTGCCAGCAGCTTAGATTCCAGGGGCCCGGGGAGAAGGTACACTTACGAGCAGTACTTC | CASSLDSRGPGRRYTYEQYF
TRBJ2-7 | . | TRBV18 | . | TGTGCCAGCTCACCTCAACCCGATTCCTACGAGCAGTACTTC | CASSPQPDSYEQYF
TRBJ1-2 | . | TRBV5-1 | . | TGCGCCAGCAGCTTGAGGGGGGGCGACTATGGCTACACCTTC | CASSLRGGDYGYTF
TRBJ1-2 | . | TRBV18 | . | TGTGCCAGCTCTACACAGGGCCAAAGTACGGGCTACACCTTC | CASSTQGQSTGYTF
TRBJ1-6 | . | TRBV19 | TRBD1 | TGTGCCAGTACCCCTTCAGACAGGGAAAATTCACCCCTCCACTTT | CASTPSDRENSPLHF
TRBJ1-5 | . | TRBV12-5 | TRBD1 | TGTGCCAGCCAGGACAGGGAAAATCAGCCCCAGCATTTT | CASQDRENQPQHF
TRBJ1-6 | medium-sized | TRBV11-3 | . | TGTGCCAGCAGCCCCGGGGTTTATAATTCACCCCTCCACTTT | CASSPGVYNSPLHF
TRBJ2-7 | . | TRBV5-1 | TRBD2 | TGCGCCAGCAGCCCCGGACTAGCGGGGGGGCCTCGCTACTACGAGCAGTACTTC | CASSPGLAGGPRYYEQYF
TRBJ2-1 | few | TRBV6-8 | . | TGTGCCAGCAGTGTCGGGGGAGAAAATGAGCAGTTCTTC | CASSVGGENEQFF
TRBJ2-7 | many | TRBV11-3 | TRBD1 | TGTGCCAGCAGCTCGCGGAACGACAGGGCCCAGTACTACGAGCAGTACTTC | CASSSRNDRAQYYEQYF
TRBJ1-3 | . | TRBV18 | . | TGTGCCAGCTCACCCCCGACCGGCTCTGGAAACACCATATATTTT | CASSPPTGSGNTIYF
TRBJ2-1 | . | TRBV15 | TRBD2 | TGTGCCACCAGCAGAGGTACTAGCGGTGACAATGAGCAGTTCTTC | CATSRGTSGDNEQFF
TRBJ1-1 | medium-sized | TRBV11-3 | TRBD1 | TGTGCCAGCAGCCTGACGACAGGGGTTACTGAAGCTTTCTTT | CASSLTTGVTEAFF
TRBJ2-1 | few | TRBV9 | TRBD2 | TGTGCCAGCAGCGTAGCCGGGGGGAAGAGCTCCTACAATGAGCAGTTCTTC | CASSVAGGKSSYNEQFF
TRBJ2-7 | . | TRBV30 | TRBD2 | TGTGCCTGGAGAAAAGGGACTAGCGCCTTCGAGCAGTACTTC | CAWRKGTSAFEQYF
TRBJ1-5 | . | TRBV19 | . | TGTGCCAGCGCCCCCCCATATAATCAGCCCCAGCATTTT | CASAPPYNQPQHF
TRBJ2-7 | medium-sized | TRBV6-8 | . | TGTGCCAGCAGTTCGGACTGGCACCACTACGAGCAGTACTTC | CASSSDWHHYEQYF
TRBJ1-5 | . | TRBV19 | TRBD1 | TGTGCCAGTACCCGGACAGGGAAAAGGTACAATCAGCCCCAGCATTTT | CASTRTGKRYNQPQHF
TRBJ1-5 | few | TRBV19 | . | TGTGCCAGTAGTAGGGACATTAATAGCAATCAGCCCCAGCATTTT | CASSRDINSNQPQHF